What follows are 29 T cell receptor beta chains derived from one specimen sequenced in a study of cytomegalovirus exposure and HLA in healthy donors. A multiplex PCR was run with 60 Vbeta primers and 13 Jbeta primers. The method was immunoSEQ multiplex PCR; TCRdb's version includes in-frame clones alone and lacks a portion of them. The sample carries about 180,000 clones, about 86% recorded once. The sequenced sample was PBMCs. The receptors were sampled from a woman in her 30s in good health and CMV-seronegative.

The chain employs TRBV27 and TRBJ2-3; TRBD1 is a possible D gene (5 bases). Germline CDR1 MNHEY, CDR2 SMNVEV (reference sequence). V shed 4 bases and J shed 2 bases, with 13 bases lying between them. The CDR3 sequence is 15 residues long. CDR3 loop: CASSSYGQVTDTQYF. The CDR3 bases are TGTGCCAGCAGTTCCTACGGACAAGTCACAGATACGCAGTATTTT.

The chain recombines TRBV7-9 with TRBJ1-2; TRBD1 aligns across 8 bases. Germline CDR1 and CDR2: SEHNR and FQNEAQ (reference sequence). Trimming cost V 5 bases and J 5 bases; bases outside gene matches: 13. The CDR3 runs 16 residues. The CDR3 DNA reads TGTGCCAGCAGCGACTCCTACGAACAGGGGGTTTATGGCTACACCTTC. This translates into CASSDSYEQGVYGYTF.

The CDR3, as DNA: TGCGCCAGCAGTGAGGGACAGGGAGTTAGTGGCTACACCTTC. As protein: CASSEGQGVSGYTF. The chain employs TRBV5-1 and TRBJ1-2; 9 bases line up with TRBD1. Germline V gene lookup returns CDR1 SGHRS and CDR2 YFSETQ. This CDR3 region has 14 residues. With V trimmed by 5 bases and J by 7 bases, 9 bases remained unmatched.

The chain has TRBV2 and TRBJ2-3; D possibly corresponds to TRBD2 (6 bases). In germline, CDR1 is SNHLY, CDR2 FYNNEI. This CDR3 region has 14 residues. V was trimmed by 8 bases and J by 5 bases, leaving 17 bases between them. The CDR3 loop is CASVRDEGGDTQYF. The CDR3 bases are TGTGCCAGCGTTAGGGACGAGGGAGGAGATACGCAGTATTTT. The whole variable domain, remainder taken from reference TRBV2 and TRBJ2-3, is EPEVTQTPSHQVTQMGQEVILRCVPISNHLYFYWYRQILGQKVEFLVSFYNNEISEKSEIFDDQFSVERPDGSNFTLKIRSTKLEDSAMYFCASVRDEGGDTQYFGPGTRLTVL.

This chain links TRBV7-2 with TRBJ1-1; unclear D gene. V shed 4 bases and J shed 4 bases, with 7 bases lying between them. The CDR3 spans 12 residues. Germline loops: CDR1 SGHTA, CDR2 FQGNSA. This CDR3 is CASSSIVTEAFF. The DNA for the CDR3 is TGTGCCAGCAGCTCAATTGTCACTGAAGCTTTCTTT.

The V and J genes are TRBV7-9 and TRBJ2-1, with TRBD2 matching 10 bases. The CDR3 length is 18 residues. The germline V gene has CDR1 SEHNR and CDR2 FQNEAQ (reference sequence). Losses at the gene ends were 2 bases for V and 1 base for J; bases not matched to a gene: 8. The CDR3 loop is CASSLKAGGPESYNEQFF. The DNA of the CDR3 is TGTGCCAGCAGCTTAAAAGCGGGGGGGCCTGAATCCTACAATGAGCAGTTCTTC.

Only a few counts were recorded for this clone. The chain is built from TRBV7-2 and TRBJ2-5, with 11 bases matching TRBD1. The J call is doubtful: the DNA matches TRBJ2-7 better. Germline assignment: CDR1 SGHTA and CDR2 FQGNSA. This CDR3 comprises 15 residues. The CDR3 DNA reads TGTGCCAGCAGCTCTCGGACAGGGGGCTTGTACGAGCAGTACTTC. Its protein is CASSSRTGGLYEQYF.

On this clone itself: The sample has other DNA sequences that encode this CDR3 too. The chain has TRBV5-4 and TRBJ2-7; D not certain. The germline V gene has CDR1 SGHNT and CDR2 YYREEE (reference sequence). The CDR3 is 12 residues long. V lost 3 bases to trimming and J lost 0 bases, with 4 bases between them. CDR3 nucleotides: TGTGCCAGCAGCTCGAGCTCCTACGAGCAGTACTTC. Translated, it gives CASSSSSYEQYF.

This rearrangement joins TRBV7-3 to TRBJ2-4; TRBD1 might be the D (8 bases). Germline loops: CDR1 SGHTA, CDR2 FQGTGA. The CDR3 spans 14 residues. V lost 6 bases, J lost 8 bases, and 17 bases lay in between. The CDR3 loop is CASRLTGGADIQYF. CDR3 coding DNA: TGTGCCAGCAGGCTCACAGGGGGGGCCGACATTCAGTACTTC. Filled out from reference TRBV7-3 and TRBJ2-4, the complete variable domain reads GAGVSQTPSNKVTEKGKYVELRCDPISGHTALYWYRQSLGQGPEFLIYFQGTGAADDSGLPNDRFFAVRPEGSVSTLKIQRTERGDSAVYLCASRLTGGADIQYFGAGTRLSVL.

The V call is TRBV28, the J call TRBJ2-7, with D perhaps TRBD2 (5 bases). Looked up from germline, CDR1 is MDHEN and CDR2 is SYDVKM. This CDR3 has 15 residues. V lost 4 bases and J 5 bases, leaving 18 bases between the germline ends. The CDR3: CASSWPRGNGNEQYF. The CDR3 DNA reads as TGTGCCAGCAGTTGGCCGAGAGGGAATGGGAACGAGCAGTACTTC.

The chain employs TRBV28 and TRBJ2-6; no definite D call. This CDR3 has 13 amino acids. Germline loops: CDR1 MDHEN, CDR2 SYDVKM. The V end lost 5 bases, the J end lost 10 bases, and 12 bases lay between the germline ends. The CDR3 sequence: CASSLRRLNVLTF. The CDR3 DNA is TGTGCCAGCAGTCTAAGGCGGTTGAACGTCCTGACTTTC.

The genes are TRBV11-2 and TRBJ2-7; D is perhaps TRBD2 (6 bases). CDR1 SGHAT and CDR2 FQNNGV come from the germline V gene. Trimming took off 1 base at V and 0 bases at J, with 19 bases between the two ends. This CDR3 contains 18 residues. The DNA for the CDR3 is TGTGCCAGCAGCTTAGTCGCGGGATCGTCCTCTAGCTCCTACGAGCAGTACTTC. Translating gives CASSLVAGSSSSSYEQYF.

V gene TRBV19 combines with J gene TRBJ1-4, with 9 nucleotides matching TRBD1. CDR3 length equals 15 residues. The germline CDR1 and CDR2 sequences are LNHDA and SQIVND (reference sequence). J gave up 6 bases and V 7 bases, and 9 bases lay outside the gene matches. The CDR3, as DNA: TGTGCCAGTATTTACTCGGGGACAGGGTATGAAAAACTGTTTTTT. Protein: CASIYSGTGYEKLFF.

The V and J genes are TRBV6-1 and TRBJ2-5, with TRBD1 identical over 8 bases. The CDR3 runs to 15 residues. The junction had 11 bases not matched to a gene; V was cut back by 4 bases and J by 7 bases. Per germline, CDR1 MNHNS and CDR2 SASEGT. CDR3 sequence: CASSGQGTPGGTQYF. The CDR3 nucleotides read TGTGCCAGCAGTGGACAGGGGACGCCTGGGGGGACCCAGTACTTC.

This clone is a singleton in its sample. The rearrangement joins TRBV6-1 to TRBJ1-1; D unclear. Trimming took 8 bases from V and 3 from J, leaving 7 bases between them. CDR1 and CDR2 from the germline V gene are MNHNS and SASEGT. The CDR3 runs 11 residues. The CDR3 coding sequence is TGTGCCAGCCATAGATACACTGAAGCTTTCTTT. Protein sequence: CASHRYTEAFF.

The rearrangement joins TRBV5-5 to TRBJ2-7; 9 bases map to TRBD2. The ends lost 0 bases at V and 3 bases at J; junction bases unmatched: 7. The CDR3 runs to 16 residues. Germline CDR1 SGHKS, CDR2 YYEKEE (reference sequence). In nucleotides, the CDR3 is TGTGCCAGCAGCTTGGAGGCGGGGGGGCAGATCTACGAGCAGTACTTC. It is translated as CASSLEAGGQIYEQYF.

The rearrangement joins TRBV19 to TRBJ1-5, with D perhaps matching TRBD1 (6 bases). The germline V gene has CDR1 LNHDA and CDR2 SQIVND (reference sequence). V was trimmed by 5 bases and J by 4 bases, leaving 12 bases between them. The CDR3 runs 14 residues. This chain's CDR3 is CASSGDIWNQPQHF. Here the CDR3 DNA reads TGTGCCAGTAGTGGGGACATTTGGAATCAGCCCCAGCATTTT.

This clone has a handful of counts. The chain employs TRBV4-1 and TRBJ2-1; D is perhaps TRBD1 (5 bases). This CDR3 contains 17 residues. The germline V gene has CDR1 MGHRA and CDR2 YSYEKL. Trimming cost V 2 bases and J 5 bases, with 19 bases left between them. The CDR3 reads CASSQLGLRMGDNEQFF. The CDR3 nucleotides read TGCGCCAGCAGCCAATTGGGGCTACGGATGGGTGACAATGAGCAGTTCTTC.

The chain links TRBV5-1 to TRBJ2-5; the match to TRBD2 covers 8 bases. Germline values: CDR1 SGHRS, CDR2 YFSETQ. The V gene end was trimmed by 7 bases and the J gene end by 2 bases; junction bases not matched to a gene: 10. This CDR3 is built from 15 residues. The CDR3 DNA follows: TGCGCCAGCTCGAACGCGGGGGGTCCACAAGAGACCCAGTACTTC. It codes for CASSNAGGPQETQYF.

V gene TRBV7-9 combines with J gene TRBJ2-7, with a tentative D call TRBD1 (5 bases). V gave up 6 bases and J gave up 4 bases, with 13 bases separating them. CDR1 is SEHNR, CDR2 FQNEAQ, per germline (reference sequence). CDR3 size: 13 residues. CDR3 residues: CASSTQGIYEQYF. CDR3 sequence (DNA): TGTGCCAGCAGTACCCAGGGAATATACGAGCAGTACTTC.

The chain links TRBV6-1 to TRBJ2-6, with D possibly being TRBD1 (5 bases). From germline, CDR1 is MNHNS and CDR2 SASEGT. V was clipped by 6 bases and J by 1 base, with 7 bases between them. CDR3 size: 14 residues. In nucleotides, the CDR3 is TGTGCCAGCAGAGACAGATCTGGGGCCAACGTCCTGACTTTC. Amino acid sequence: CASRDRSGANVLTF.

This clone showed up just once. The chain employs TRBV10-3 and TRBJ2-7; 7 nucleotides match TRBD1. The CDR3 consists of 16 residues. From germline, CDR1 is ENHRY and CDR2 SYGVKD. With 6 bases clipped from V and 2 bases from J, the junction kept 13 bases outside the gene matches. The CDR3 DNA reads as TGTGCCATCAGGAAACAAACAGGGGCCGAGACCTACGAGCAGTACTTC. Residues: CAIRKQTGAETYEQYF.

The chain has TRBV7-2 and TRBJ1-5; possible D gene TRBD1, 5 bases. Germline assignment: CDR1 SGHTA and CDR2 FQGNSA. V lost 4 bases and J lost 4, with 14 bases in between. This CDR3 contains 15 residues. The chain's CDR3 is CASSSKGIPNQPQHF. The CDR3 DNA sequence: TGTGCCAGCAGCTCGAAGGGGATCCCGAATCAGCCCCAGCATTTT. Supplemented by reference TRBV7-2 and TRBJ1-5, the full variable domain reads GAGVSQSPSNKVTEKGKDVELRCDPISGHTALYWYRQSLGQGLEFLIYFQGNSAPDKSGLPSDRFSAERTGGSVSTLTIQRTQQEDSAVYLCASSSKGIPNQPQHFGDGTRLSIL.

CDR3 coding DNA: TGTGCCAGCAGCCCCCCCGGACATCCTTACAATGAGCAGTTCTTC. Its protein is CASSPPGHPYNEQFF. The chain uses TRBV7-2 and TRBJ2-1; tentatively, D is TRBD1 (5 bases). V dropped 5 bases and J dropped 4 bases, with 15 bases sitting between them. CDR1 and CDR2 (germline): SGHTA, FQGNSA. CDR3 length: 15 residues.

With regard to this clone: An end of the junction does not agree with germline; a read error may underlie this. J is TRBJ2-7 and V is TRBV6-6; D is possibly TRBD1 (5 bases). Germline V gene data show CDR1 as MNHNY and CDR2 as SVGAGI (reference sequence). The CDR3 length is 14 residues. The chain's CDR3 is CASILGPDTSVPDF. CDR3 in DNA: TGTGCCAGCATATTAGGCCCGGACACGTCGGTCCCGGACTTC.

V usage is TRBV30 and J usage is TRBJ1-1, with D possibly TRBD1 on 5 matching bases. Germline V CDR1 and CDR2: GTSNPN, SVGIG (reference sequence). The CDR3 is made up of 13 amino acids. V lost 2 bases and J 6 bases, leaving 13 bases between the germline ends. CDR3 bases: TGTGCCTGGAGTCAGGGTATAGAATCTGAAGCTTTCTTT. Translating gives CAWSQGIESEAFF.

The V call is TRBV4-3, the J call TRBJ2-3; 11 bases align to TRBD2. The CDR3 is 18 amino acids. V lost 0 bases, J lost 2 bases, and 7 bases stayed unmatched. In germline, CDR1 is LGHNA, CDR2 YSLEER. The CDR3 loop is CASSQDKGLAGPTDTQYF. The CDR3 region has the DNA TGCGCCAGCAGCCAAGATAAAGGACTAGCGGGCCCCACAGATACGCAGTATTTT.

The chain links TRBV18 to TRBJ2-5; TRBD1 matches at 8 bases. CDR3 length: 19 residues. Germline assignment: CDR1 KGHSH and CDR2 LQKENI. V trimming: 3 bases; J trimming: 5 bases; junction bases outside the gene matches: 20. CDR3 nucleotide sequence: TGTGCCAGCTCACCCCAAGCAGGGGGCATAAGAGCGAAGGGGGAGACCCAGTACTTC. Translating gives CASSPQAGGIRAKGETQYF.

This clone was counted once. This chain links TRBV19 with TRBJ2-1, with 10 bases lining up with TRBD2. After removal of 6 bases from V and 3 bases from J, the junction contained 2 bases not matched to a gene. Germline V gene data show CDR1 as LNHDA and CDR2 as SQIVND (reference sequence). This CDR3 has 14 amino acids. This chain's CDR3 is CASRLAGNYNEQFF. The CDR3 DNA follows: TGTGCCAGTAGACTAGCGGGAAACTACAATGAGCAGTTCTTC.